A single sample is the source of the 10 T cell receptor beta chains below, sequenced in a study of blood T cell repertoires in COVID-19. Clones were sequenced by immunoSEQ multiplex PCR, and TCRdb holds only the in-frame ones, with some missing. The data show some 160,000 clones, 80% to 90% seen once. Sequencing input: peripheral blood. Every receptor here comes from a man aged 55 to 69 with acute or convalescent COVID-19.

V gene TRBV7-6 combines with J gene TRBJ1-4, with no clear D. The length of the CDR3 is 13 residues. With 1 base removed from V and 5 bases from J, the gap between germline ends came to 5 bases. Germline CDR1 reads SGHVS; CDR2 reads FNYEAQ. The CDR3 coding sequence is TGTGCCAGCAGCTTAGATCGGAATGAAAAACTGTTTTTT. It codes for CASSLDRNEKLFF.

The chain carries TRBV9 and TRBJ2-1, with 12 bases aligning to TRBD1. The CDR3 runs 17 residues. Germline CDR1 is SGDLS and CDR2 is YYNGEE. With 3 bases clipped from V and 7 bases from J, the junction kept 11 bases outside the gene matches. The CDR3 DNA reads TGTGCCAGCAGCGAGGGACAGGGGGCACGGCGAGGTAATGAGCAGTTCTTC. Translated, it gives CASSEGQGARRGNEQFF. Together with reference TRBV9 and TRBJ2-1, the CDR3 gives the full variable domain: DSGVTQTPKHLITATGQRVTLRCSPRSGDLSVYWYQQSLDQGLQFLIQYYNGEERAKGNILERFSAQQFPDLHSELNLSSLELGDSALYFCASSEGQGARRGNEQFFGPGTRLTVL.

DNA of the CDR3: TGTGCCAGCAGTGAAGCGACCCCCAGGAACCAAGAGACCCAGTACTTC. It encodes CASSEATPRNQETQYF. V usage is TRBV2 and J usage is TRBJ2-5; no reliable D call. The CDR3 covers 16 residues. Trimming cost V 0 bases and J 0 bases, with 11 bases left between them. Germline V lookup: CDR1 SNHLY, CDR2 FYNNEI.

The V call is TRBV19, the J call TRBJ2-5; D is ambiguous. The CDR3 has 14 amino acids. CDR1 and CDR2 (germline): LNHDA, SQIVND (reference sequence). Trimming pared 4 bases from V and 4 bases from J, leaving 13 bases between. The CDR3 here is CASSNAGVGETQYF. The DNA of the CDR3 is TGTGCCAGTAGTAACGCAGGCGTAGGAGAGACCCAGTACTTC.

This clone was recorded a few times. V and J are TRBV11-2 and TRBJ1-5; a possible D gene is TRBD1 (6 bases). This CDR3 contains 15 residues. Trimming removed 3 bases at V and 3 bases at J, with 12 bases between. Germline V gene lookup returns CDR1 SGHAT and CDR2 FQNNGV. The CDR3 sequence: CASSLTQGNNQPQHF. The DNA of the CDR3 is TGTGCCAGCAGCTTGACACAGGGAAACAATCAGCCCCAGCATTTT.

The chain recombines TRBV2 with TRBJ1-4; 9 nucleotides agree with TRBD1. The CDR3 covers 15 residues. Germline values: CDR1 SNHLY, CDR2 FYNNEI. Trimming at V came to 11 bases and at J to 1 base, leaving 8 bases not matched to a gene. In DNA, the CDR3 is TGTGCCGGCCACAGGGGGCTGGTAACTAATGAAAAACTGTTTTTT. It encodes CAGHRGLVTNEKLFF.

The chain couples TRBV10-3 to TRBJ1-1; TRBD1 agrees at 7 bases. CDR1 and CDR2 (germline): ENHRY, SYGVKD. V gave up 5 bases and J gave up 2 bases; unmatched junction bases: 20. The length of the CDR3 is 19 residues. CDR3 in amino acids: CAISKLSHAGQNPNTEAFF. The CDR3 bases are TGTGCCATCAGTAAGTTATCACATGCGGGACAGAACCCTAACACTGAAGCTTTCTTT.

This chain uses TRBV15 with TRBJ1-5; weak D call: TRBD1 (5 bases). Germline CDR1 and CDR2: LNHNV and YYDKDF (reference sequence). V was pared by 4 bases and J by 1 base, with 11 bases between. The CDR3 consists of 15 residues. The CDR3 region has the DNA TGTGCCACCAGCACAGGGTCCACGAGCAATCAGCCCCAGCATTTT. This codes for CATSTGSTSNQPQHF.

The chain links TRBV5-1 to TRBJ1-1, with TRBD1 identical over 8 bases. The V gene end was trimmed by 4 bases and the J gene end by 1 base; junction bases not matched to a gene: 12. The germline gives CDR1 SGHRS, CDR2 YFSETQ. This CDR3 has 17 residues. DNA of the CDR3: TGCGCCAGCAGCCTCGGTCCCGGGACAGGATCGAACACTGAAGCTTTCTTT. Translated, it gives CASSLGPGTGSNTEAFF.

This clone has only one observation. The chain carries TRBV27 and TRBJ2-1; 7 positions agree with TRBD1. The trim removed 7 bases at V and 9 bases at J, leaving 9 bases unmatched. Germline loops: CDR1 MNHEY, CDR2 SMNVEV (reference sequence). CDR3 length equals 13 residues. The CDR3 bases are TGTGCCAGCACTCGACAGGGCCGGGGTGAGCAGTTCTTC. This translates into CASTRQGRGEQFF.